These 5 T cell receptor beta chains originate from one sample sequenced in a study of technical replicates of blood from a handful of donors. Assay: immunoSEQ multiplex PCR; the TCRdb copy retains only in-frame clones and omits some. The sample holds 9,500 to 15,000 clones, 95% seen once. Material for sequencing was PBMCs. These receptors all come from a human donor in good health.

The chain links TRBV30 to TRBJ2-2; a possible D gene is TRBD1 (5 bases). The CDR3 runs to 14 residues. V gave up 3 bases and J gave up 3 bases, with 11 bases separating them. Germline CDR1 is GTSNPN and CDR2 is SVGIG (reference sequence). The CDR3 DNA follows: TGTGCCTGGAGGGGCGGACAACACACCGGGGAGCTGTTTTTT. Its translation: CAWRGGQHTGELFF.

V and J are TRBV6-5 and TRBJ1-5, with TRBD1 matching over 7 bases. The CDR3 has 16 residues. Germline-derived CDR1 and CDR2 are MNHEY and SVGAGI. The J segment lost 6 bases and the V segment lost 2 bases, leaving 10 bases of the junction unmatched. CDR3 in DNA: TGTGCCAGCAGTTACACAGCGTCAGGGGGAGCTCAGCCCCAGCATTTT. Translation: CASSYTASGGAQPQHF.

The chain is built from TRBV21-1 and TRBJ1-2. TRBV21-1 is a listed pseudogene. The CDR3 extends over 13 amino acids. As DNA, the CDR3 is TGTGCCAGCAGCGGGGTCGGGATCTATGGCTACACCTTC. Its translation is CASSGVGIYGYTF.

This clone was seen only once. The chain couples TRBV10-2 to TRBJ1-2, with D unclear. The germline V gene has CDR1 WSHSY and CDR2 SAAADI. CDR3 length: 12 residues. With 4 bases removed from V and 7 bases from J, the gap between germline ends came to 10 bases. The CDR3 is CASSGSEAGYTF. In nucleotides, the CDR3 is TGCGCCAGCAGTGGCAGCGAGGCTGGCTACACCTTC.

CDR3 sequence reads: CASSFRAADTQYF. CDR3 coding DNA: TGTGCCAGCAGCTTCAGGGCTGCAGATACGCAGTATTTT. The chain links TRBV5-8 to TRBJ2-3; tentative D call: TRBD1 (5 bases). Germline assignment: CDR1 SGHTS and CDR2 YDEGEE. V was clipped by 2 bases and J by 4 bases, with 8 bases between them. This CDR3 contains 13 residues.